Below are 26 T cell receptor beta chains sequenced from a single sample in a study of beta chain features in type 1 diabetes. Reverse transcribing all isolated RNA meant expressed TCRB transcripts were sequenced. Sequencing used immunoSEQ multiplex PCR; TCRdb keeps in-frame clones, though not all of them. The top ten clones hold approximately 2.2% of a sample with 150,000 to 200,000 clones, about 9.1% of them seen once. The sample consisted of central memory CD4+ T cells from blood. These receptors came from a woman aged 18 to 35 in good health.

On this clone: Other DNA sequences in this sample translate to the same CDR3. The genes are TRBV29-1 and TRBJ1-2; 11 positions match TRBD1. The V gene end was trimmed by 6 bases and the J gene end by 2 bases; junction bases not matched to a gene: 2. Germline CDR1 is SQVTM and CDR2 is ANQGSEA. The CDR3 covers 13 residues. CDR3 residues: CSVGTGGNYGYTF. The CDR3 DNA is TGCAGCGTGGGGACAGGGGGGAACTATGGCTACACCTTC.

The rearrangement uses TRBV7-2 and TRBJ2-3; D remains ambiguous. This CDR3 comprises 14 residues. Germline CDR1 SGHTA, CDR2 FQGNSA. Trimming removed 3 bases at V and 3 bases at J, with 10 bases between. The CDR3 bases are TGTGCCAGCAGCTTGCAGTACGGGACAGATACGCAGTATTTT. Amino acids: CASSLQYGTDTQYF.

This clone was seen more than once but under ten times. The chain carries TRBV27 and TRBJ1-5; D perhaps matches TRBD1 (5 bases). The CDR3 is 15 amino acids. Germline V gene sequence: CDR1 MNHEY, CDR2 SMNVEV (reference sequence). The V gene lost 8 bases and the J gene lost 3 bases, with 17 bases spanning the gap. CDR3 in DNA: TGTGCCAGCGGTCCGTCGCAGGGCTACAATCAGCCCCAGCATTTT. Translating gives CASGPSQGYNQPQHF.

The rearrangement joins TRBV5-6 to TRBJ1-1; the D gene is possibly TRBD1 (5 bases). V gave up 2 bases and J gave up 4 bases, with 15 bases separating them. Germline V gene sequence: CDR1 SGHDT, CDR2 YYEEEE. CDR3 size: 15 residues. CDR3 DNA: TGTGCCAGCAGCTTAACCGGAGGGGTCCTCACTGAAGCTTTCTTT. This sequence encodes CASSLTGGVLTEAFF.

This clone appeared a few times. The chain has TRBV5-4 and TRBJ2-7; D perhaps matches TRBD1 (6 bases). Germline-derived CDR1 and CDR2 are SGHNT and YYREEE (reference sequence). The V gene lost 2 bases and the J gene lost 4 bases, with 13 bases spanning the gap. The CDR3 has 14 residues. The CDR3, as DNA: TGTGCCAGCAGCTTTTACGGGACACAATACGAGCAGTACTTC. Translated: CASSFYGTQYEQYF. Variable domain in full (rest from reference TRBV5-4 and TRBJ2-7): ETGVTQSPTHLIKTRGQQVTLRCSSQSGHNTVSWYQQALGQGPQFIFQYYREEENGRGNFPPRFSGLQFPNYSSELNVNALELDDSALYLCASSFYGTQYEQYFGPGTRLTVT.

The gene calls are TRBV5-1 and TRBJ2-1; TRBD2 agrees at 7 bases. Germline CDR1 SGHRS, CDR2 YFSETQ. This CDR3 region has 16 residues. V dropped 4 bases and J dropped 4; count of bases not matched to a gene: 11. Here the CDR3 DNA reads TGCGCCAGCAGCGTTGACGGGAGCGGGGTTTACAATGAGCAGTTCTTC. Protein product: CASSVDGSGVYNEQFF.

This sequence joins TRBV11-2 and TRBJ1-1, with 7 positions matching TRBD1. The CDR3 sequence is 12 residues long. J was trimmed by 9 bases and V by 5 bases; bases with no gene match: 6. Germline values: CDR1 SGHAT, CDR2 FQNNGV. The CDR3 nucleotides are TGTGCCAGCAGCAGTCTGGGACAGCAAGCTTTCTTT. It encodes CASSSLGQQAFF.

The chain recombines TRBV13 with TRBJ1-1; 9 bases are a match to TRBD1. This CDR3 is 13 amino acids long. The germline V gene has CDR1 PRHDT and CDR2 FYEKMQ (reference sequence). Trimming at V came to 5 bases and at J to 6 bases, leaving 4 bases not matched to a gene. The CDR3: CASSRDRVPEAFF. The CDR3 bases are TGTGCCAGCAGCCGGGACAGGGTACCTGAAGCTTTCTTT.

This clone has a handful of counts. The rearrangement uses TRBV7-9 and TRBJ2-1; D is possibly TRBD2 (6 bases). V was shortened by 7 bases and J by 8 bases, with 21 bases between the two germline ends. The CDR3 loop spans 15 amino acids. Per the germline V gene, CDR1 is SEHNR and CDR2 is FQNEAQ (reference sequence). In nucleotides, the CDR3 is TGTGCCAGCAACCTATACGACCCCCGGGAGTATGAGCAGTTCTTC. This translates into CASNLYDPREYEQFF.

This clone has a handful of counts. This chain uses TRBV7-8 with TRBJ1-2, with D possibly TRBD1 on 5 matching bases. CDR1 is SGHVS and CDR2 is FQNEAQ in the germline V gene. CDR3 length: 13 amino acids. V was shortened by 4 bases and J by 8 bases, with 14 bases between the two germline ends. CDR3 protein: CASSSVRGEGYTF. The CDR3 DNA reads TGTGCCAGCAGCTCGGTAAGGGGTGAAGGCTACACCTTC.

This clone was seen ten or more times. The rearrangement uses TRBV7-2 and TRBJ2-3; TRBD1 matches 9 bases. The CDR3 length is 15 residues. Germline lookup yields CDR1 SGHTA and CDR2 FQGNSA. V was pared by 4 bases and J by 4 bases, with 6 bases of the junction left unmatched. Here the CDR3 DNA reads TGTGCCAGCAGCTCGGGGACAGGGCAGGCAGATACGCAGTATTTT. Translating gives CASSSGTGQADTQYF.

In this sample, this clone turned up a few times. V usage is TRBV30 and J usage is TRBJ2-2; 9 positions agree with TRBD1. The V gene's germline CDR1 is GTSNPN and CDR2 SVGIG (reference sequence). The length of the CDR3 is 16 residues. V was clipped by 2 bases and J by 4 bases; unmatched bases: 8. CDR3 region: CAWSSLGQGRTGELFF. DNA for the CDR3: TGTGCCTGGAGTTCACTGGGACAGGGTCGCACCGGGGAGCTGTTTTTT. The variable domain in full, with the rest retrieved from reference TRBV30 and TRBJ2-2, is SQTIHQWPATLVQPVGSPLSLECTVEGTSNPNLYWYRQAAGRGLQLLFYSVGIGQISSEVPQNLSASRPQDRQFILSSKKLLLSDSGFYLCAWSSLGQGRTGELFFGEGSRLTVL.

This rearrangement joins TRBV10-3 to TRBJ2-1, with 8 bases fitting TRBD2. CDR1 and CDR2 from the germline V gene are ENHRY and SYGVKD. The CDR3 is made up of 13 amino acids. V gave up 2 bases and J gave up 8 bases; unmatched junction bases: 2. This CDR3 reads CAISELAGYEQFF. The CDR3, as DNA: TGTGCCATCAGTGAGCTAGCGGGTTATGAGCAGTTCTTC.

V gene TRBV19 combines with J gene TRBJ1-6, with 9 bases that match TRBD1. Germline V lookup: CDR1 LNHDA, CDR2 SQIVND (reference sequence). J lost 6 bases, V lost 3 bases, and 6 bases had no gene match. The CDR3 extends over 16 amino acids. The CDR3, as DNA: TGTGCCAGTAGTATGCGTCCGACAGGGGGTAATTCACCCCTCCACTTT. This codes for CASSMRPTGGNSPLHF. The whole variable domain, remainder taken from reference TRBV19 and TRBJ1-6, is DGGITQSPKYLFRKEGQNVTLSCEQNLNHDAMYWYRQDPGQGLRLIYYSQIVNDFQKGDIAEGYSVSREKKESFPLTVTSAQKNPTAFYLCASSMRPTGGNSPLHFGNGTRLTVT.

The chain combines TRBV19 with TRBJ1-5; 9 bases line up with TRBD1. The CDR3 runs 15 residues. The V gene end was trimmed by 4 bases and the J gene end by 4 bases; junction bases not matched to a gene: 5. The germline V gene has CDR1 LNHDA and CDR2 SQIVND (reference sequence). The DNA of the CDR3 is TGTGCCAGTAGTACCCCGGGACAGGGTAATCAGCCCCAGCATTTT. The encoded protein is CASSTPGQGNQPQHF. Filled out from reference TRBV19 and TRBJ1-5, the complete variable domain reads DGGITQSPKYLFRKEGQNVTLSCEQNLNHDAMYWYRQDPGQGLRLIYYSQIVNDFQKGDIAEGYSVSREKKESFPLTVTSAQKNPTAFYLCASSTPGQGNQPQHFGDGTRLSIL.

This clone has a handful of counts. V usage is TRBV11-2 and J usage is TRBJ2-3, with 10 bases lining up with TRBD2. Germline-derived CDR1 and CDR2 are SGHAT and FQNNGV. Losses at the gene ends were 5 bases for V and 1 base for J; bases not matched to a gene: 6. The CDR3 runs 16 residues. The CDR3 sequence: CASSPRGTSGTDTQYF. The DNA for the CDR3 is TGTGCCAGCAGCCCCAGAGGGACTAGCGGCACAGATACGCAGTATTTT.

This clone was detected only a few times. The genes are TRBV9 and TRBJ2-3, with 7 bases identical to TRBD2. Trimming removed 0 bases from V and 2 bases from J; junction bases left unmatched: 6. The CDR3 has 16 residues. CDR1 and CDR2 (germline): SGDLS, YYNGEE. CDR3 DNA sequence: TGTGCCAGCAGCGTAGAGGGGCGGGGGTACACAGATACGCAGTATTTT. Its translation: CASSVEGRGYTDTQYF.

The table lists this clone with many counts. This chain links TRBV30 with TRBJ2-5, with D perhaps TRBD2 (6 bases). The germline V gene has CDR1 GTSNPN and CDR2 SVGIG (reference sequence). V was clipped by 3 bases and J by 5 bases, with 10 bases between them. The CDR3 length is 12 residues. CDR3 sequence reads: CAWRGGVETQYF. The CDR3 DNA is TGTGCCTGGAGGGGAGGAGTGGAGACCCAGTACTTC.

In this sample, this clone turned up a few times. This rearrangement joins TRBV18 to TRBJ2-3, with D perhaps TRBD2 (6 bases). The CDR3 sequence is 15 residues long. V was trimmed by 3 bases and J by 4 bases, leaving 14 bases between them. Germline lookup yields CDR1 KGHSH and CDR2 LQKENI. The CDR3 reads CASSPAGFRADTQYF. The CDR3 DNA sequence: TGTGCCAGCTCACCCGCGGGGTTTCGTGCAGATACGCAGTATTTT.

This clone was seen a handful of times. The chain couples TRBV5-1 to TRBJ2-3; D remains unclear. This CDR3 spans 15 amino acids. The germline V gene has CDR1 SGHRS and CDR2 YFSETQ. V lost 0 bases to trimming and J lost 4 bases, with 12 bases between them. CDR3 bases: TGCGCCAGCAGCTTGGAACGGCTAGGCGCAGATACGCAGTATTTT. It translates to CASSLERLGADTQYF.

In DNA, the CDR3 is TGTGCCAGCAGCCAAGGGGACAGGGAAATCACTGAAGCTTTCTTT. It yields the protein CASSQGDREITEAFF. J is TRBJ1-1 and V is TRBV4-2, with 9 bases that match TRBD1. V shed 1 base and J 4 bases; nucleotides not matched to a gene: 4. This CDR3 region has 15 residues. CDR1 and CDR2 from the germline V gene are LGHNA and YNFKEQ.

This clone appeared many times. The rearrangement joins TRBV30 to TRBJ2-5; D gene unclear. This CDR3 contains 14 residues. Germline V gives CDR1 GTSNPN, CDR2 SVGIG (reference sequence). V was cut by 0 bases and J by 4 bases, with 12 bases left in between. CDR3 in amino acids: CAWSVGALGETQYF. CDR3 sequence (DNA): TGTGCCTGGAGTGTAGGAGCGCTCGGAGAGACCCAGTACTTC. Full variable domain (remainder filled in from reference TRBV30 and TRBJ2-5): SQTIHQWPATLVQPVGSPLSLECTVEGTSNPNLYWYRQAAGRGLQLLFYSVGIGQISSEVPQNLSASRPQDRQFILSSKKLLLSDSGFYLCAWSVGALGETQYFGPGTRLLVL.

The chain is built from TRBV7-9 and TRBJ2-1, with 7 nucleotides matching TRBD2. The V gene end was trimmed by 10 bases and the J gene end by 4 bases; junction bases not matched to a gene: 10. Germline-derived CDR1 and CDR2 are SEHNR and FQNEAQ (reference sequence). This CDR3 has 14 amino acids. CDR3 nucleotide sequence: TGTGCCACCCAACGGAGCGGGGAATACAATGAGCAGTTCTTC. Translated: CATQRSGEYNEQFF.

This chain links TRBV29-1 with TRBJ2-2, with TRBD1 matching over 12 bases. The CDR3 length is 14 residues. Unmatched junction bases numbered 3, after V lost 7 bases and J lost 3 bases. Germline V gene sequence: CDR1 SQVTM, CDR2 ANQGSEA. The CDR3 DNA is TGCAGCGGGGGACAGGGGGCTGACACCGGGGAGCTGTTTTTT. Translating gives CSGGQGADTGELFF.

In its sample, this clone was seen a few times. The chain couples TRBV4-2 to TRBJ1-1; 8 bases map to TRBD1. Losses at the gene ends were 1 base for V and 3 bases for J; bases not matched to a gene: 7. This CDR3 is built from 16 residues. CDR1 and CDR2 from the germline V gene are LGHNA and YNFKEQ. The CDR3 reads CASSQGSRGPHTEAFF. CDR3 in DNA: TGTGCCAGCAGCCAAGGGAGCAGGGGGCCCCACACTGAAGCTTTCTTT.

The rearrangement uses TRBV6-6 and TRBJ2-7; D may be TRBD1 (5 bases). Trimming stripped 10 bases from V and 2 bases from J, with 12 bases between. The germline V gene has CDR1 MNHNY and CDR2 SVGAGI (reference sequence). This CDR3 has 12 amino acids. The CDR3 loop is CATQGEAYEQYF. Written as DNA, the CDR3 is TGTGCCACTCAGGGCGAGGCCTACGAGCAGTACTTC.